This record concerns one TCR beta chain sequence. This entry belongs to a study of blood T cells in healthy people across ages. The V gene lost 1 base and the J gene lost 7 bases, with 19 bases spanning the gap. This CDR3 region has 17 residues. A second PCR, run for roughly 7 to 11 cycles, used a sample-barcoded 5' primer plus a J-beta primer mix. Each of the cDNA molecules was tagged by a template-switch adaptor with 12 random nucleotides. TCRdb analysed the 5' RACE reads with MiXCR anew, one entry per CDR3 protein. Of about a million distinct CDR3 sequences listed, 35% to 40% were seen once; the top ten hold around 13%.

This TCR derives from a man between 18 and 35 years old in good health. V usage is TRBV12-3 or TRBV12-4 and J usage is TRBJ1-4; tentatively, D is TRBD1 (5 bases). Sequencing was done on a sample of blood. The CDR3, as DNA: TGTGCCAGCAGTTTAGGCCGGGGCGGTTTTGGGGGTGAAAAACTGTTTTTT. It translates to CASSLGRGGFGGEKLFF.